These 15 T cell receptor beta chains were all obtained from the same sample, sequenced in a study of blood T cell repertoires in COVID-19. TCRdb keeps only in-frame clones here, not all; method: immunoSEQ multiplex PCR. The sample shows about 25,000 clones, 89% of them seen only once. The sequenced sample was peripheral blood. These receptor sequences come from a man aged 65-85 years with acute or convalescent COVID-19.

The V call is TRBV27, the J call TRBJ2-1; weak D call: TRBD1 (5 bases). The CDR3 loop spans 13 amino acids. Germline V gives CDR1 MNHEY, CDR2 SMNVEV (reference sequence). The V end was cut by 4 bases, the J end by 6 bases, with 10 bases between. The CDR3 DNA follows: TGTGCCAGCAGTTCTTTCGACAGCAATGAGCAGTTCTTC. Its protein is CASSSFDSNEQFF.

This chain joins TRBV5-5 and TRBJ1-4; the D is unclear. V lost 1 base, J lost 4 bases, and 11 bases lay in between. CDR1 SGHKS and CDR2 YYEKEE come from the germline V gene (reference sequence). The CDR3 extends over 15 amino acids. The CDR3 DNA is TGTGCCAGCAGCTTGCAGCATAGAGGTAATGAAAAACTGTTTTTT. Residues: CASSLQHRGNEKLFF.

The chain has TRBV9 and TRBJ1-1, with 11 nucleotides matching TRBD1. This CDR3 has 17 residues. From germline, CDR1 is SGDLS and CDR2 YYNGEE. V shed 5 bases, J shed 4 bases, and the junction held 13 bases outside the gene matches. CDR3 amino acids: CASRPGQGAGLGTEAFF. The CDR3 DNA is TGTGCCAGCAGACCTGGACAGGGGGCAGGGTTGGGCACTGAAGCTTTCTTT.

V usage is TRBV6-5 and J usage is TRBJ2-7; perhaps TRBD1 as D (6 bases). Germline CDR1 and CDR2: MNHEY and SVGAGI. This CDR3 spans 13 amino acids. With 5 bases removed from V and 6 bases from J, the gap between germline ends came to 14 bases. The CDR3, as DNA: TGTGCCAGCAGTCCCCGTGTAGGGGGCGAGCAGTACTTC. This codes for CASSPRVGGEQYF.

V gene TRBV7-3 combines with J gene TRBJ2-1; 10 nucleotides align to TRBD2. This CDR3 is built from 17 residues. Per the germline V gene, CDR1 is SGHTA and CDR2 is FQGTGA. After removal of 4 bases from V and 7 bases from J, the junction contained 13 bases not matched to a gene. The CDR3 region has the DNA TGTGCCAGCAGCTCGGGACCAAAGCGGGAGGGCGGGAATGAGCAGTTCTTC. Protein sequence: CASSSGPKREGGNEQFF.

CDR3 sequence: CASSRTGSYEQYF. The CDR3 DNA is TGTGCCAGCAGTAGGACAGGCTCCTACGAGCAGTACTTC. The chain employs TRBV7-9 and TRBJ2-7, with 7 bases lining up with TRBD1. The CDR3 covers 13 residues. Germline V lookup: CDR1 SEHNR, CDR2 FQNEAQ (reference sequence). The V segment lost 6 bases and the J segment 0 bases; nucleotides outside the gene matches: 2.

The chain joins TRBV5-4 to TRBJ2-3; D may be TRBD1 (6 bases). The germline V gene has CDR1 SGHNT and CDR2 YYREEE (reference sequence). The length of the CDR3 is 15 residues. Trimming left V 4 bases short and J 4 bases short, with 16 bases between. CDR3 coding DNA: TGTGCCAGCAGCACACCCAGGGGAATCGCAGATACGCAGTATTTT. Amino acids: CASSTPRGIADTQYF.

The chain has TRBV7-2 and TRBJ2-3; 8 bases align to TRBD2. Trimming took 2 bases from V and 2 from J; bases not matched to a gene: 6. The CDR3 extends over 16 amino acids. Germline V CDR1 and CDR2: SGHTA, FQGNSA. CDR3 in amino acids: CASSLLAGTNTDTQYF. The CDR3 bases are TGTGCCAGCAGCTTATTAGCGGGGACGAACACAGATACGCAGTATTTT.

The chain joins TRBV6-2 or TRBV6-3 to TRBJ2-7, with a tentative D call TRBD1 (7 bases). The V end lost 0 bases, the J end lost 6 bases, and 15 bases lay between the germline ends. The germline CDR1 and CDR2 sequences are MNHEY and SVGEGT. The CDR3 totals 15 residues. The CDR3 region is CASSYSSQGTGEQYF. For the CDR3, the DNA is TGTGCCAGCAGTTACTCGTCACAGGGGACTGGCGAGCAGTACTTC.

The chain has TRBV6-1 and TRBJ2-2; perhaps TRBD2 as D (5 bases). CDR1 and CDR2 from the germline V gene are MNHNS and SASEGT. The V end was cut by 8 bases, the J end by 1 base, with 11 bases between. CDR3 size: 14 residues. The CDR3 loop is CASETRGNTGELFF. CDR3 DNA sequence: TGTGCCAGCGAGACCCGGGGGAACACCGGGGAGCTGTTTTTT.

The V call is TRBV7-9, the J call TRBJ1-6; TRBD1 matches 9 bases. The V gene's germline CDR1 is SEHNR and CDR2 FQNEAQ (reference sequence). Losses at the gene ends were 5 bases for V and 6 bases for J; bases not matched to a gene: 8. The CDR3 sequence is 16 residues long. Here the CDR3 reads CASSLGTGNFNSPLHF. The DNA for the CDR3 is TGTGCCAGCAGCCTGGGGACAGGGAATTTTAATTCACCCCTCCACTTT.

This chain connects TRBV6-1 to TRBJ1-4, with D perhaps TRBD1 (6 bases). V was clipped by 2 bases and J by 5 bases, with 18 bases between them. The CDR3 length is 17 residues. Germline lookup yields CDR1 MNHNS and CDR2 SASEGT. The CDR3 DNA sequence: TGTGCCAGCAGTGAATGGGGACTACAGGGAATAAATGAAAAACTGTTTTTT. Protein sequence: CASSEWGLQGINEKLFF.

The chain recombines TRBV7-9 with TRBJ1-6, with TRBD1 as a possible D gene (5 bases). Looked up from germline, CDR1 is SEHNR and CDR2 is FQNEAQ (reference sequence). V shed 0 bases and J shed 12 bases, with 12 bases lying between them. This CDR3 region has 14 residues. The CDR3, as DNA: TGTGCCAGCAGCTTAGCCCAACCCAGGGTACCCCTCCACTTT. Translation: CASSLAQPRVPLHF.

This chain uses TRBV7-2 with TRBJ2-4; 10 positions agree with TRBD2. Per germline, CDR1 SGHTA and CDR2 FQGNSA. The trim removed 2 bases at V and 4 bases at J, leaving 5 bases unmatched. CDR3 size: 16 residues. The CDR3 loop is CASSLLAGEAKNIQYF. CDR3 nucleotides: TGTGCCAGCAGCTTACTAGCGGGAGAGGCTAAAAACATTCAGTACTTC.

Only one count was recorded for this clone. The chain uses TRBV5-6 and TRBJ1-4; perhaps TRBD1 as D (5 bases). Germline values: CDR1 SGHDT, CDR2 YYEEEE. V was shortened by 2 bases and J by 5 bases, with 10 bases between the two germline ends. This CDR3 spans 14 amino acids. CDR3 in DNA: TGTGCCAGCAGCTTAGGACACCGGAATGAAAAACTGTTTTTT. This encodes CASSLGHRNEKLFF. Full variable domain (missing parts from reference TRBV5-6 and TRBJ1-4): DAGVTQSPTHLIKTRGQQVTLRCSPKSGHDTVSWYQQALGQGPQFIFQYYEEEERQRGNFPDRFSGHQFPNYSSELNVNALLLGDSALYLCASSLGHRNEKLFFGSGTQLSVL.